The 19 T cell receptor beta chains presented below share a single source sample, sequenced in a study of PD-1 blockade in classical Hodgkin lymphoma. Each patient's relapse followed autologous stem cell transplantation, and brentuximab vedotin exposure varied. The repertoire was sequenced with immunoSEQ multiplex PCR; TCRdb's copy has only in-frame clones and lacks some. The sample lists around 150,000 clones, approximately 81% occurring once. The sample consisted of peripheral blood mononuclear cells (PBMCs), taken before the second cycle of nivolumab. Every receptor here comes from a human donor with classical Hodgkin lymphoma.

The chain uses TRBV6-5 and TRBJ1-4, with a possible D match to TRBD1 (6 bases). Trimming removed 2 bases from V and 4 bases from J, with 14 bases in between. This CDR3 region has 16 residues. Germline assignment: CDR1 MNHEY and CDR2 SVGAGI. CDR3 bases: TGTGCCAGCAGTTACGGGTACAGGGCTCTTAATGAAAAACTGTTTTTT. Its protein product is CASSYGYRALNEKLFF.

The sample holds one count of this clone. This rearrangement joins TRBV7-3 to TRBJ2-7; 11 bases are a match to TRBD1. Germline V gene sequence: CDR1 SGHTA, CDR2 FQGTGA. Trimming took 5 bases from V and 0 from J; bases not matched to a gene: 3. This CDR3 contains 15 residues. The DNA of the CDR3 is TGTGCCAGCAGCCAGGGACAGGGGGTCTCCTACGAGCAGTACTTC. Residues: CASSQGQGVSYEQYF.

This clone occurred once. The rearrangement links TRBV2 to TRBJ2-1; a weak D match, TRBD1 (5 bases). Germline-derived CDR1 and CDR2 are SNHLY and FYNNEI. The V end was cut by 3 bases, the J end by 9 bases, with 21 bases between. The CDR3 spans 16 residues. The CDR3 region has the DNA TGTGCCAGCAGTGAGCAGGGCGGCAGCCCCTTTGGTGAGCAGTTCTTC. Translation: CASSEQGGSPFGEQFF.

The chain employs TRBV7-9 and TRBJ2-1; 10 bases align to TRBD2. This CDR3 comprises 16 residues. J gave up 7 bases and V 1 base, and 7 bases lay outside the gene matches. Germline V gene lookup returns CDR1 SEHNR and CDR2 FQNEAQ (reference sequence). CDR3 DNA: TGTGCCAGCAGCTTAGTTAGCGGGGGGCCGACGAATGAGCAGTTCTTC. Protein sequence: CASSLVSGGPTNEQFF.

This clone was observed once. This chain links TRBV18 with TRBJ2-5; TRBD1 is a possible D gene (5 bases). The CDR3 is 14 residues long. V lost 4 bases to trimming and J lost 0 bases, with 9 bases between them. CDR1 KGHSH and CDR2 LQKENI come from the germline V gene. The CDR3 DNA reads TGTGCCAGCTCACTGACAGTGTACCAAGAGACCCAGTACTTC. It encodes CASSLTVYQETQYF.

V and J are TRBV29-1 and TRBJ2-5, with TRBD1 matching 9 bases. The germline V gene has CDR1 SQVTM and CDR2 ANQGSEA. The CDR3 runs 14 residues. V lost 6 bases to trimming and J lost 4 bases; unmatched junction nucleotides: 9. In nucleotides, the CDR3 is TGCAGCGTCGCACGGGGGGACAGGGCAGAGACCCAGTACTTC. It specifies CSVARGDRAETQYF.

This CDR3 is CASTGTSGRGGTDTQYF. CDR3 DNA sequence: TGTGCCAGCACTGGGACTAGCGGGAGAGGCGGCACAGATACGCAGTATTTT. The chain links TRBV28 to TRBJ2-3; 14 positions agree with TRBD2. After removal of 7 bases from V and 1 base from J, the junction contained 7 bases not matched to a gene. This CDR3 is 17 amino acids long. CDR1 and CDR2 from the germline V gene are MDHEN and SYDVKM. The whole variable domain, remainder taken from reference TRBV28 and TRBJ2-3, is DVKVTQSSRYLVKRTGEKVFLECVQDMDHENMFWYRQDPGLGLRLIYFSYDVKMKEKGDIPEGYSVSREKKERFSLILESASTNQTSMYLCASTGTSGRGGTDTQYFGPGTRLTVL.

A remark on this clone: The sample carries other DNA sequences with the same CDR3. The chain uses TRBV5-6 and TRBJ2-3; D is perhaps TRBD1 (6 bases). V was cut by 4 bases and J by 2 bases, with 14 bases left in between. Germline assignment: CDR1 SGHDT and CDR2 YYEEEE. The CDR3 is made up of 15 amino acids. For the CDR3, the DNA is TGTGCCAGCAGCAAAGACCGGGGACACACAGATACGCAGTATTTT. Protein product: CASSKDRGHTDTQYF.

This clone showed up just a few times. The chain has TRBV27 and TRBJ1-1, with D maybe TRBD1 (5 bases). CDR1 MNHEY and CDR2 SMNVEV come from the germline V gene (reference sequence). V lost 4 bases to trimming and J lost 0 bases, with 9 bases between them. This CDR3 contains 14 residues. The CDR3 region is CASSYTGLNTEAFF. The CDR3, as DNA: TGTGCCAGCAGTTATACAGGTTTGAACACTGAAGCTTTCTTT.

The V gene is TRBV5-5, the J gene TRBJ2-5; TRBD1 might be the D (5 bases). Trimming removed 2 bases from V and 2 bases from J, with 16 bases in between. CDR3 length equals 16 residues. CDR1 is SGHKS, CDR2 YYEKEE, per germline (reference sequence). The CDR3 bases are TGTGCCAGCAGCTTTTATTCGCGACAGAATCAAGAGACCCAGTACTTC. Protein: CASSFYSRQNQETQYF. The full variable domain, in which reference TRBV5-5 and TRBJ2-5 provide the parts outside the CDR3, is DAGVTQSPTHLIKTRGQQVTLRCSPISGHKSVSWYQQVLGQGPQFIFQYYEKEERGRGNFPDRFSARQFPNYSSELNVNALLLGDSALYLCASSFYSRQNQETQYFGPGTRLLVL.

This clone was found once. CDR3 DNA sequence: TGTGCCAGCCGCCTACAGGCGTCTGGAAACACCATATATTTT. This codes for CASRLQASGNTIYF. The chain recombines TRBV2 with TRBJ1-3; possibly TRBD1 for D (5 bases). CDR1 is SNHLY, CDR2 FYNNEI, per germline. V lost 8 bases and J lost 1, with 12 bases in between. The CDR3 covers 14 residues.

The gene calls are TRBV6-6 and TRBJ1-4; 7 bases agree with TRBD1. The ends lost 0 bases at V and 7 bases at J; junction bases unmatched: 5. Germline V lookup: CDR1 MNHNY, CDR2 SVGAGI (reference sequence). The CDR3 has 15 amino acids. The CDR3 bases are TGTGCCAGCAGTTACTCAGGGGGCGCAGGTGAAAAACTGTTTTTT. It yields the protein CASSYSGGAGEKLFF.

The rearrangement uses TRBV9 and TRBJ2-7; the match to TRBD2 covers 10 bases. The CDR3 is 16 amino acids. CDR1 SGDLS and CDR2 YYNGEE come from the germline V gene. V lost 0 bases, J lost 6 bases, and 9 bases stayed unmatched. CDR3 DNA: TGTGCCAGCAGCGTAGGACTAGCGGGTAGCCCTACCGAGCAGTACTTC. Its translation is CASSVGLAGSPTEQYF.

The gene calls are TRBV11-3 and TRBJ1-5, with D unclear. Trimming removed 5 bases from V and 1 base from J, with 9 bases in between. Germline assignment: CDR1 SGHNT and CDR2 YENEEA. There are 14 residues in the CDR3. Here the CDR3 reads CASSLLDSNQPQHF. The CDR3 coding sequence is TGTGCCAGCAGCCTATTGGACAGCAATCAGCCCCAGCATTTT.

In its sample, this clone was seen a few times. V is TRBV10-3 and J is TRBJ1-3, with D maybe TRBD1 (5 bases). The CDR3 is 15 residues long. Trimming took off 7 bases at V and 0 bases at J, with 13 bases between the two ends. Germline V gives CDR1 ENHRY, CDR2 SYGVKD. The chain's CDR3 is CAIKAGLSSGNTIYF. The DNA for the CDR3 is TGTGCCATCAAGGCGGGGCTGAGCTCTGGAAACACCATATATTTT.

The chain employs TRBV7-3 and TRBJ2-3; 9 bases match TRBD2. J gave up 3 bases and V 1 base, and 11 bases lay outside the gene matches. Germline V gives CDR1 SGHTA, CDR2 FQGTGA. This CDR3 is 18 amino acids long. Written as DNA, the CDR3 is TGTGCCAGCAGCTTAAGGGGGATTAGCGGGAGAGGAACAGATACGCAGTATTTT. It specifies CASSLRGISGRGTDTQYF.

CDR3: CASSPGTENSPLHF. For the CDR3, the DNA is TGTGCCAGCAGCCCAGGGACAGAAAATTCACCCCTCCACTTT. This chain uses TRBV4-2 with TRBJ1-6; 7 positions agree with TRBD1. Trimming removed 4 bases from V and 7 bases from J; junction bases left unmatched: 4. The CDR3 consists of 14 residues. CDR1 is LGHNA and CDR2 is YNFKEQ in the germline V gene.

This clone was picked up a small number of times. This sequence joins TRBV6-5 and TRBJ2-1; 7 bases align to TRBD1. J was trimmed by 3 bases and V by 4 bases; bases with no gene match: 6. CDR1 and CDR2 (germline): MNHEY, SVGAGI. The length of the CDR3 is 15 residues. The CDR3: CASSSQGKDYNEQFF. CDR3 coding DNA: TGTGCCAGCAGTTCACAGGGGAAGGACTACAATGAGCAGTTCTTC.

The chain uses TRBV7-9 and TRBJ1-1; perhaps TRBD1 as D (6 bases). From germline, CDR1 is SEHNR and CDR2 FQNEAQ (reference sequence). Trimming took 5 bases from V and 4 from J, leaving 14 bases between them. The CDR3 is made up of 14 amino acids. CDR3 region: CASSPGGGSTEAFF. CDR3 nucleotides: TGTGCCAGCAGCCCTGGAGGGGGGAGCACTGAAGCTTTCTTT.